These T cell receptor beta chains were read from a single sample in a study of cytomegalovirus exposure and HLA in healthy donors. Profiled with immunoSEQ multiplex PCR; TCRdb holds only in-frame clones, not every one. The sample has about 150,000 clones, around four fifths seen once. The sequenced sample was PBMCs. All receptors come from a woman between 50 and 59 years old in good health and CMV-seropositive. Both conserved end residues are part of each CDR3. The D gene is left open where the match is weak. Size values are once, few and many counts, or a class for expanded clones, and some rows have none.

V gene: TRBV7-6; D gene: NA; clone size: NA; J gene: TRBJ1-1; CDR3 DNA: TGTGCCAGCAGCTTAGGGGCAGCAATGAACACTGAAGCTTTCTTT; CDR3 protein: CASSLGAAMNTEAFF
V gene: TRBV27; D gene: NA; clone size: NA; J gene: TRBJ2-1; CDR3 DNA: TGTGCCAGCAGTCGGGTCTTCGCGCGACCGGACAATGAGCAGTTCTTC; CDR3 protein: CASSRVFARPDNEQFF
V gene: TRBV27; D gene: NA; clone size: NA; J gene: TRBJ2-1; CDR3 DNA: TGTGCCAGCAGTAGCCACCGGGGTTATGTTGGCGATGAGCAGTTCTTC; CDR3 protein: CASSSHRGYVGDEQFF
V gene: TRBV7-9; D gene: TRBD1; clone size: NA; J gene: TRBJ1-1; CDR3 DNA: TGTGCCAGCAGCACCTGGACAGGCTCGAACACTGAAGCTTTCTTT; CDR3 protein: CASSTWTGSNTEAFF
V gene: TRBV9; D gene: NA; clone size: few; J gene: TRBJ2-5; CDR3 DNA: TGTGCCAGCAGCAAACAGGGTTTTGAGACCCAGTACTTC; CDR3 protein: CASSKQGFETQYF
V gene: TRBV30; D gene: NA; clone size: NA; J gene: TRBJ1-3; CDR3 DNA: TGTGCCTGGAGTGAACTTGCGGCGCACTCTGGAAACACCATATATTTT; CDR3 protein: CAWSELAAHSGNTIYF
V gene: TRBV19; D gene: TRBD2; clone size: NA; J gene: TRBJ2-1; CDR3 DNA: TGTGCCAGTAGTAAGGCGGGGGGCCGCTCCTACAATGAGCAGTTCTTC; CDR3 protein: CASSKAGGRSYNEQFF
V gene: TRBV18; D gene: TRBD1; clone size: few; J gene: TRBJ1-1; CDR3 DNA: TGTGCCAGCTCACGGCCGACAGGGGGCATCACTGAAGCTTTCTTT; CDR3 protein: CASSRPTGGITEAFF
V gene: TRBV5-1; D gene: NA; clone size: NA; J gene: TRBJ2-5; CDR3 DNA: TGCGCCAGCAGCTTGGCGGGACAACCAGAGACCCAGTACTTC; CDR3 protein: CASSLAGQPETQYF
V gene: TRBV2; D gene: TRBD1; clone size: NA; J gene: TRBJ1-4; CDR3 DNA: TGTGCCAGCAGAGACAGGGGGGAAAAACTGTTTTTT; CDR3 protein: CASRDRGEKLFF
V gene: TRBV4-1; D gene: NA; clone size: NA; J gene: TRBJ1-6; CDR3 DNA: TGCGCCAGCAGCCAGTTACAGGGTGCTTCACCCCTCCACTTT; CDR3 protein: CASSQLQGASPLHF
V gene: TRBV12-5; D gene: NA; clone size: NA; J gene: TRBJ2-3; CDR3 DNA: TGTGCTAGTGGCAAGTTGGAGAGCACAGATACGCAGTATTTT; CDR3 protein: CASGKLESTDTQYF